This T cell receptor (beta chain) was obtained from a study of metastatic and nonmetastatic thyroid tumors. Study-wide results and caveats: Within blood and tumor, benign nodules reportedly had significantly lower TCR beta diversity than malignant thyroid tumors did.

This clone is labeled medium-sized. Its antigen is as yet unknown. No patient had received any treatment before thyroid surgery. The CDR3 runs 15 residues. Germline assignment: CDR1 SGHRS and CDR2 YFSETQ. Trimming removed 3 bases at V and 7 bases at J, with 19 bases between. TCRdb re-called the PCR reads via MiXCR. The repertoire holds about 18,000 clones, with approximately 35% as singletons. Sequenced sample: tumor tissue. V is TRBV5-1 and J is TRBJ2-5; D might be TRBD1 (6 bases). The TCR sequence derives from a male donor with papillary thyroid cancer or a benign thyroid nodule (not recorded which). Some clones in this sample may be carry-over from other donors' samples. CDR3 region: CASSYEGHLGATQYF. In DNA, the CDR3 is TGCGCCAGCAGCTATGAGGGACACCTCGGGGCGACCCAGTACTTC.